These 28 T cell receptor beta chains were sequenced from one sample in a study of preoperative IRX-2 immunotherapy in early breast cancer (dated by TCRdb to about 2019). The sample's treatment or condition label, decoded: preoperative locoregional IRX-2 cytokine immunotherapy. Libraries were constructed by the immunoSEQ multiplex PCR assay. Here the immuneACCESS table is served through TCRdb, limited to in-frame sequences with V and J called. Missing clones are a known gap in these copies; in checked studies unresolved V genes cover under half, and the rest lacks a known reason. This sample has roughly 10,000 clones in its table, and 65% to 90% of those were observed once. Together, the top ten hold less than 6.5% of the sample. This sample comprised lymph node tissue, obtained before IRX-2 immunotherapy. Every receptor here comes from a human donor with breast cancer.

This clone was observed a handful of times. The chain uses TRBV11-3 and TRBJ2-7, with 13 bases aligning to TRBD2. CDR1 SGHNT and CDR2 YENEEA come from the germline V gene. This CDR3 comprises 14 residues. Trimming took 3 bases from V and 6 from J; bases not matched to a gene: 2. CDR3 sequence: CASSFGLAGVEQYF. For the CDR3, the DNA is TGTGCCAGCAGCTTTGGACTAGCGGGAGTCGAGCAGTACTTC. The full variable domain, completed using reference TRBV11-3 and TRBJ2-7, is EAGVVQSPRYKIIEKKQPVAFWCNPISGHNTLYWYLQNLGQGPELLIRYENEEAVDDSQLPKDRFSAERLKGVDSTLKIQPAELGDSAVYLCASSFGLAGVEQYFGPGTRLTVT.

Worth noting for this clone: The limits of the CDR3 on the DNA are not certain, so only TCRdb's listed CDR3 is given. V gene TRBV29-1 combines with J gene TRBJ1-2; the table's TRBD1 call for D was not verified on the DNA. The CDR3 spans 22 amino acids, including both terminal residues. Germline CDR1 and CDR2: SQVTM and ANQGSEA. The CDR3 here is CSVQGGANYGYTFGSANYGYTF.

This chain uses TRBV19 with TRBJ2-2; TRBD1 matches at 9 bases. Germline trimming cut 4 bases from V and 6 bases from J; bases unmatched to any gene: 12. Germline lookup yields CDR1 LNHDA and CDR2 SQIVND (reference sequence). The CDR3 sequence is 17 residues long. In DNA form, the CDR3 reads TGTGCCAGTAGTAGACAGGGGGTAGGGTTTGGAGCCGGGGAGCTGTTTTTT. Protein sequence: CASSRQGVGFGAGELFF.

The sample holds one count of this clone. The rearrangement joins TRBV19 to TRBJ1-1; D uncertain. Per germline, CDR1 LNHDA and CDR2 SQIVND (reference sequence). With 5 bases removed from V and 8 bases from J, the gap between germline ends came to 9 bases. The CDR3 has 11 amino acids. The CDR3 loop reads CASSEAVEAFF. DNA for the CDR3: TGTGCCAGTAGTGAGGCCGTGGAAGCTTTCTTT.

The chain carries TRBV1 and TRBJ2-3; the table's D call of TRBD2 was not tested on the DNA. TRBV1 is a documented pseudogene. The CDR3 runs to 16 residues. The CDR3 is CASSRKAEGSTDTQYF. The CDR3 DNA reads TGCGCCAGCAGCCGGAAAGCGGAGGGAAGCACAGATACGCAGTATTTT.

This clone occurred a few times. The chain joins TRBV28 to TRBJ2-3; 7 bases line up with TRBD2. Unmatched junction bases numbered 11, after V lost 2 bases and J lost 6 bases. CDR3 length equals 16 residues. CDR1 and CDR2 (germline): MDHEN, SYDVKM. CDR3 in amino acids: CASSLPAGPLRDTQYF. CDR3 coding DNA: TGTGCCAGCAGTTTACCAGCGGGACCCTTGAGGGATACGCAGTATTTT.

The CDR3 here is CASSTGTGGPDTQYF. The CDR3 nucleotides are TGCGCCAGCAGCACCGGGACAGGGGGCCCAGATACGCAGTATTTT. This chain connects TRBV5-1 to TRBJ2-3; 12 bases are shared with TRBD1. The trim removed 4 bases at V and 4 bases at J, leaving 4 bases unmatched. The CDR3 has 15 amino acids. Germline V lookup: CDR1 SGHRS, CDR2 YFSETQ.

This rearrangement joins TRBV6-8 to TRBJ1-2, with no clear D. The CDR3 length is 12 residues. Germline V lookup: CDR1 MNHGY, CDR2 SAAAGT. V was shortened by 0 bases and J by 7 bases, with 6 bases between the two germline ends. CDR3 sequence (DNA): TGTGCCAGCAGTTACTCATCCGGTGGCTACACCTTC. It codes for CASSYSSGGYTF.

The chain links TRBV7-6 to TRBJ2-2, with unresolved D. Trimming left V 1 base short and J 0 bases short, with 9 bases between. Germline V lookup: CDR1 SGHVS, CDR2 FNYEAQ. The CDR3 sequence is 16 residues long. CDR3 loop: CASSLVPTSNTGELFF. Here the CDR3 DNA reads TGTGCCAGCAGCTTAGTCCCTACATCGAACACCGGGGAGCTGTTTTTT.

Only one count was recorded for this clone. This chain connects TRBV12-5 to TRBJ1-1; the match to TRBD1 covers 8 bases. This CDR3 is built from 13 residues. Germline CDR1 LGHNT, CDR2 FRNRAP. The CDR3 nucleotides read TGTGCCAGTAACAGGGGGAAGAACACTGAAGCTTTCTTT. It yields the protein CASNRGKNTEAFF.

Here the CDR3 DNA reads TGCGCCAGCAGCCGGGGACTAGCGCAGAACACCGGGGAGCTGTTTTTT. Translated: CASSRGLAQNTGELFF. The chain joins TRBV5-1 to TRBJ2-2, with 10 bases fitting TRBD2. This CDR3 region has 16 residues. V lost 4 bases, J lost 1 base, and 4 bases stayed unmatched. Germline V lookup: CDR1 SGHRS, CDR2 YFSETQ.

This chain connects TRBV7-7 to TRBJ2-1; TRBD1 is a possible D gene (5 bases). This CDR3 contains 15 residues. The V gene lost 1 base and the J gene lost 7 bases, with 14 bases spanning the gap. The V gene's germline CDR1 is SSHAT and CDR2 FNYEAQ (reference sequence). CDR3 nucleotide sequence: TGTGCCAGCAGCTTAGAGGCAGGGATTACGAATGAGCAGTTCTTC. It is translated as CASSLEAGITNEQFF.

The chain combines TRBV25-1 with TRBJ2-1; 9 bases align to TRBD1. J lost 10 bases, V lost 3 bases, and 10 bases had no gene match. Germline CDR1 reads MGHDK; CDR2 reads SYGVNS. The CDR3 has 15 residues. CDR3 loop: CASSDEGTGKREQFF. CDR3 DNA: TGTGCCAGCAGTGACGAGGGGACAGGGAAGCGGGAGCAGTTCTTC.

The CDR3 spells CASSLGFPGDGTDTQYF. The CDR3, as DNA: TGTGCCAGCAGCTTAGGGTTTCCGGGAGATGGCACAGATACGCAGTATTTT. This rearrangement joins TRBV7-1 to TRBJ2-3, with D perhaps matching TRBD2 (6 bases). TRBV7-1 is identified as an open reading frame with a role that is uncertain. Trimming removed 4 bases from V and 1 base from J, with 18 bases in between. This CDR3 spans 17 amino acids.

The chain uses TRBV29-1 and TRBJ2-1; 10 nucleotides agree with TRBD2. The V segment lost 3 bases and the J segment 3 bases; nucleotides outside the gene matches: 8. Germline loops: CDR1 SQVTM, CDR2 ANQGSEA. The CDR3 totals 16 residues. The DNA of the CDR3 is TGCAGCGTTGAGAGCGGGAGGGCCGAGGGCTACAATGAGCAGTTCTTC. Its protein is CSVESGRAEGYNEQFF.

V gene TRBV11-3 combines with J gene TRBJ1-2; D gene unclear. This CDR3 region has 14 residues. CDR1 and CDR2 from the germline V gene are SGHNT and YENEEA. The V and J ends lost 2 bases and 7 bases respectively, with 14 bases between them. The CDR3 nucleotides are TGTGCCAGCAGCTTATCGGGCCAATTGGTTGGCTACACCTTC. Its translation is CASSLSGQLVGYTF.

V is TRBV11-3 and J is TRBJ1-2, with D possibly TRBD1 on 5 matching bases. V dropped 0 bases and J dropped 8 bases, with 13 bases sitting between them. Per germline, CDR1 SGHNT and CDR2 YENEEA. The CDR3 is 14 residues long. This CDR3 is CASSLDGTVWGYTF. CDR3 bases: TGTGCCAGCAGCTTAGATGGGACGGTGTGGGGCTACACCTTC. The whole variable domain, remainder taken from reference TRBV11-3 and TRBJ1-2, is EAGVVQSPRYKIIEKKQPVAFWCNPISGHNTLYWYLQNLGQGPELLIRYENEEAVDDSQLPKDRFSAERLKGVDSTLKIQPAELGDSAVYLCASSLDGTVWGYTFGSGTRLTVV.

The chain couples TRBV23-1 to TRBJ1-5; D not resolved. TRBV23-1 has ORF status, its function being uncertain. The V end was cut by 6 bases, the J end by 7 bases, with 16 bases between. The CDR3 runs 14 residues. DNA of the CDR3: TGCGCCAGCAGCTTAGATTCTTTTGGGCAGCCCCAGCATTTT. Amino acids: CASSLDSFGQPQHF.

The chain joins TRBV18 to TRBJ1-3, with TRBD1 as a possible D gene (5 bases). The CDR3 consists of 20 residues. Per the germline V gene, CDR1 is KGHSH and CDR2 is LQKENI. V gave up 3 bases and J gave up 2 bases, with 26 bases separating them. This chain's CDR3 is CASSPRQGSPPSKTGNTIYF. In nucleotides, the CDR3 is TGTGCCAGCTCACCTCGCCAGGGATCCCCACCATCGAAGACTGGAAACACCATATATTTT.

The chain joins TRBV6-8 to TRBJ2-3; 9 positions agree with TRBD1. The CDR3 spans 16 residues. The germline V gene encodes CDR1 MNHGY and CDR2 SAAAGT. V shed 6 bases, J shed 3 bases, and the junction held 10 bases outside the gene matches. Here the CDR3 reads CASSSPGQGVTDTQYF. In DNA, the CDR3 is TGTGCCAGCAGCTCACCGGGACAGGGAGTGACAGATACGCAGTATTTT.

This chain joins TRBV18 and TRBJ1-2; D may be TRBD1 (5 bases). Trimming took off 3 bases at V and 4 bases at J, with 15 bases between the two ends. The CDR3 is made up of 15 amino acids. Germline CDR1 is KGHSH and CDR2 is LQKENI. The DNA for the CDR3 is TGTGCCAGCTCACCCGGTAGCAGGGCCAGCTATGGCTACACCTTC. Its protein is CASSPGSRASYGYTF.

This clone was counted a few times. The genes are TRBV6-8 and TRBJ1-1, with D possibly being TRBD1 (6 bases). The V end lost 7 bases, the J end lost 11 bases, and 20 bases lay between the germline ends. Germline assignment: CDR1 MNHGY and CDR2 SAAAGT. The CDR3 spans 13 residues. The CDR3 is CASTLRGGLIAFF. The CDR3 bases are TGTGCCAGCACCCTCCGTGGGGGGCTTATCGCTTTCTTT.

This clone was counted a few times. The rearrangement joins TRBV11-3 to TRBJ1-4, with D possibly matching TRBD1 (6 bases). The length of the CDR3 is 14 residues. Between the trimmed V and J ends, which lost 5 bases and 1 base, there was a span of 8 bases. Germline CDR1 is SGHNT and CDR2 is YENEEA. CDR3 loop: CASSQGITNEKLFF. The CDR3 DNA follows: TGTGCCAGCAGCCAGGGGATAACTAATGAAAAACTGTTTTTT.

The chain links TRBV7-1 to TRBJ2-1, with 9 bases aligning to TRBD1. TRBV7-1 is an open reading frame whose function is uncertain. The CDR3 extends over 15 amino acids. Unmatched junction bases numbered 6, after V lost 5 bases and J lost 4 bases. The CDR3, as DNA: TGTGCCAGCAGCGCGGGGACAGGGTCGTACAATGAGCAGTTCTTC. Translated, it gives CASSAGTGSYNEQFF.

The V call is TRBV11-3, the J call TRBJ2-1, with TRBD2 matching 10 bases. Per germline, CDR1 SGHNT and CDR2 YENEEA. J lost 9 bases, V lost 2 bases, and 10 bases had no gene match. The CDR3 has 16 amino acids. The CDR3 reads CASSLRSQREGVEQFF. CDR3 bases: TGTGCCAGCAGCTTACGGTCCCAGCGGGAGGGGGTTGAGCAGTTCTTC.

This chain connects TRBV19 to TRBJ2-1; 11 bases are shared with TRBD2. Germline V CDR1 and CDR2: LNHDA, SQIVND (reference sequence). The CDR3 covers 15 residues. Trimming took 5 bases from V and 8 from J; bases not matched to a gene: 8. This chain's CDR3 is CASSPGGLAGYEQFF. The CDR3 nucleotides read TGTGCCAGTAGTCCAGGAGGACTAGCGGGCTATGAGCAGTTCTTC.

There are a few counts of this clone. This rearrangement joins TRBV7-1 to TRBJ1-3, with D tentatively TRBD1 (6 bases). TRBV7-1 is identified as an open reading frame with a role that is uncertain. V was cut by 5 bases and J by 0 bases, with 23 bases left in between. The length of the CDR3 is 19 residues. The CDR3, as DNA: TGTGCCAGCAGCCCACAAGGGGGGGCCCTCCCCTCCTCTGGAAACACCATATATTTT. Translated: CASSPQGGALPSSGNTIYF.

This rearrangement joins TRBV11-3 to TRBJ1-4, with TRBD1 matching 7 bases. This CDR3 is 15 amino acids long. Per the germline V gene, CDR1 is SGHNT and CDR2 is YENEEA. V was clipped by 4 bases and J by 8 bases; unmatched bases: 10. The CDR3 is CASSSIEGAGEKLFF. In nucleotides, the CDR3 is TGTGCCAGCAGCTCGATCGAGGGGGCGGGAGAAAAACTGTTTTTT.